Shown below are 5 T cell receptor beta chains from a single sample sequenced in a study of glioma-infiltrating T cells. TCR alpha and beta CDR3 regions were amplified from RNA using iRepertoire nested multiplex PCR. TCRdb analysed the multiplex PCR reads with MiXCR anew, one entry per CDR3 protein. The sample has about 410,000 distinct CDR3 sequences, roughly two fifths seen once. Sequencing was carried out using glioma tissue, nonneoplastic brain tissue, or PBMCs (not recorded which). These TCRs come from a human donor with low-grade glioma or glioblastoma, undergoing nonglioma brain surgery, or in good health (not recorded which).

The gene calls are TRBV3-1 and TRBJ2-7; D gene unclear. Germline CDR1 and CDR2: LGHDT and YNNKEL (reference sequence). V gave up 6 bases and J gave up 1 base, with 16 bases separating them. This CDR3 has 15 amino acids. Here the CDR3 reads CASSPRRAFSYEQYF. The DNA for the CDR3 is TGTGCCAGCAGTCCTCGAAGGGCGTTTTCCTACGAGCAGTACTTC.

This clonotype occurred many times. CDR3 DNA sequence: TGTGCCAGCAGTTCCCCCAGGAGTTCAGGGGGCAGGTGGAATCAGCCCCAGCATTTT. Its translation is CASSSPRSSGGRWNQPQHF. This rearrangement joins TRBV28 to TRBJ1-5; 8 bases agree with TRBD1. Germline CDR1 reads MDHEN; CDR2 reads SYDVKM. The CDR3 loop spans 19 amino acids. Trimming cost V 4 bases and J 4 bases; bases outside gene matches: 18.

This rearrangement joins TRBV27 to TRBJ2-1; the D is unclear. This CDR3 region has 16 residues. Trimming removed 5 bases from V and 2 bases from J, with 16 bases in between. Germline-derived CDR1 and CDR2 are MNHEY and SMNVEV (reference sequence). CDR3 in amino acids: CASSPIYWRTYNEQFF. CDR3 bases: TGTGCCAGCAGTCCGATATATTGGAGAACCTACAATGAGCAGTTCTTC.

This clonotype was seen at least ten times. The chain uses TRBV28 and TRBJ2-1, with TRBD2 identical over 9 bases. Germline V gives CDR1 MDHEN, CDR2 SYDVKM. V gave up 6 bases and J gave up 1 base; unmatched junction bases: 1. The length of the CDR3 is 14 residues. The CDR3 nucleotides are TGTGCCAGCAGAGCGGGAGGTTCCTACAATGAGCAGTTCTTC. Encoded protein: CASRAGGSYNEQFF.

Many counts were recorded for this clonotype. The CDR3 DNA sequence: TGTGCCAGCAGCTTCCAACTAGCGGGAGGCCAAGAGACCCAGTACTTC. It yields the protein CASSFQLAGGQETQYF. The chain couples TRBV7-2 to TRBJ2-5; 12 bases align to TRBD2. Looked up from germline, CDR1 is SGHTA and CDR2 is FQGNSA. The CDR3 consists of 16 residues. V gave up 3 bases and J gave up 1 base; unmatched junction bases: 3.